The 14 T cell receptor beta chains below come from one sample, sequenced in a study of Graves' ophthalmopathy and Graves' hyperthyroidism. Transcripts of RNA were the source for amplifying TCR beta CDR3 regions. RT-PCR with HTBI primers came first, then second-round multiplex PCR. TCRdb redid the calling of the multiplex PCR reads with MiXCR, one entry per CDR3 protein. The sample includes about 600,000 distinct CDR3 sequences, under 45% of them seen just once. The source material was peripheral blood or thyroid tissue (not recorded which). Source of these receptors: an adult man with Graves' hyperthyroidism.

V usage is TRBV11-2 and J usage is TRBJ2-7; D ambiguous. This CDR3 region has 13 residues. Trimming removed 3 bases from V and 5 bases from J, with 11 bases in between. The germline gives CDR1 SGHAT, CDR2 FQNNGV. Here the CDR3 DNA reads TGTGCCAGCAGCTTGGCAAGTGGCAACGAGCAGTACTTC. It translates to CASSLASGNEQYF.

CDR3 bases: TGTGCCAGCAGTGAAGAGGCAGGGGGTCCAAGGGGCGAATCTTTCTTT. Amino acid sequence: CASSEEAGGPRGESFF. This chain uses TRBV25-1 with TRBJ1-1, with 7 bases lining up with TRBD1. CDR3 length: 16 residues. V dropped 2 bases and J dropped 12; count of bases not matched to a gene: 18. Germline CDR1 MGHDK, CDR2 SYGVNS.

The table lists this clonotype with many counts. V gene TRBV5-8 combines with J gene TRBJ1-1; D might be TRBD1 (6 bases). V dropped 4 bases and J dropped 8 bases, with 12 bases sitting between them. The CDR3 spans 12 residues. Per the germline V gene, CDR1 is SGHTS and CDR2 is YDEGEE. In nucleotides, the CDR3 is TGTGCCAGCAGCGACAGGTCTGCCGAAGCTTTCTTT. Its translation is CASSDRSAEAFF.

CDR3 protein: CASSLTGQGNTGELFF. The CDR3 DNA reads as TGTGCCAGCAGCTTGACGGGACAGGGGAACACCGGGGAGCTGTTTTTT. The J gene is TRBJ2-2, the V gene TRBV7-9, with 9 bases that match TRBD1. Germline values: CDR1 SEHNR, CDR2 FQNEAQ (reference sequence). Germline trimming cut 3 bases from V and 1 base from J; bases unmatched to any gene: 3. This CDR3 spans 16 amino acids.

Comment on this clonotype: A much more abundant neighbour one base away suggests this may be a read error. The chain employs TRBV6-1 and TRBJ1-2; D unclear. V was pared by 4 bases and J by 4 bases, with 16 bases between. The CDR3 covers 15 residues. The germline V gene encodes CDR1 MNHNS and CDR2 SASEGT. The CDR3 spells CASSVISPGTYGYTF. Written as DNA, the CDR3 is TGTGCCAGCAGTGTAATCAGCCCGGGCACCTATGGCTACACCTTC.

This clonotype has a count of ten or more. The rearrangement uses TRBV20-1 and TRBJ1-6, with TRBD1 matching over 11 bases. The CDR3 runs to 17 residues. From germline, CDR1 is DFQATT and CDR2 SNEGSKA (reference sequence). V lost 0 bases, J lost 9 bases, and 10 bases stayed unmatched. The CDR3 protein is CSARERTGGFSISPLHF. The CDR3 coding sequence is TGCAGTGCTAGAGAAAGGACAGGGGGCTTTTCAATTTCACCCCTCCACTTT.

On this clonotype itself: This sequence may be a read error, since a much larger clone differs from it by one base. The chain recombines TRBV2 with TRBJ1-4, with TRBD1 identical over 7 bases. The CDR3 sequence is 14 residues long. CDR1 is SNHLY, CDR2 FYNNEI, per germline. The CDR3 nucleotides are TGTGCCAGCAGTCATGACAGGGCTAATGGAAAACTGTTTTTT. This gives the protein CASSHDRANGKLFF.

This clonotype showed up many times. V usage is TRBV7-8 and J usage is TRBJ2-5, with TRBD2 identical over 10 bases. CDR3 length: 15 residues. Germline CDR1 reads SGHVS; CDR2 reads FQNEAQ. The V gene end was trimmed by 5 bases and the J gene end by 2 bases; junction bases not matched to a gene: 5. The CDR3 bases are TGTGCCAGCAGCCGGACTAGCGGACGACAAGAGACCCAGTACTTC. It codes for CASSRTSGRQETQYF.

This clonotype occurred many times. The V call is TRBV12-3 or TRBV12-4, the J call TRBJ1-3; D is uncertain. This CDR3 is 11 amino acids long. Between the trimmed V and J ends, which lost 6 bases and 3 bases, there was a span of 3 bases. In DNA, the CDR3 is TGTGCCAGCAGGATTGGAAACACCATATATTTT. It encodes CASRIGNTIYF.

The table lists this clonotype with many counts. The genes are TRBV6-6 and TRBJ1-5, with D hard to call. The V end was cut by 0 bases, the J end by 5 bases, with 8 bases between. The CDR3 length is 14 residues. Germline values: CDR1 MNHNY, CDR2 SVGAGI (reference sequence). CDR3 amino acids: CASSYSRVDQPQHF. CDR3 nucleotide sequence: TGTGCCAGCAGTTACTCAAGGGTAGATCAGCCCCAGCATTTT.

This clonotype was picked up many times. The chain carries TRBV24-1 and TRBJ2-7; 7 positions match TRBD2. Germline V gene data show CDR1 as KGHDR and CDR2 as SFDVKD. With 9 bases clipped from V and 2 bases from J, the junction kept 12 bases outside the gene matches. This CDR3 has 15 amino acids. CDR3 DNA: TGTGCCACCGAGGGTGGGCCTAGCGGAGCCTACGAGCAGTACTTC. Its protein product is CATEGGPSGAYEQYF.

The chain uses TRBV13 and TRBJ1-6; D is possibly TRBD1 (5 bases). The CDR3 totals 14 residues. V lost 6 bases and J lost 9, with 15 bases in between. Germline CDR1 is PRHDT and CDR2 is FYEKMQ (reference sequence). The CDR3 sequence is CASSFPGFGSPLHF. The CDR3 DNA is TGTGCCAGCAGTTTCCCAGGGTTCGGTTCACCCCTCCACTTT.

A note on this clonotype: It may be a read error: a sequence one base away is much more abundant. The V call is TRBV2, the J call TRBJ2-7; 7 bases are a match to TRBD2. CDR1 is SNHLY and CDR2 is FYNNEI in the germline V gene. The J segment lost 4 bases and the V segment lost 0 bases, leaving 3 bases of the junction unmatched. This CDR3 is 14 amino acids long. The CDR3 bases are TGTGCCAGCAGTGAAGCGGCTAGCGGTTACGAGCAGTACTTC. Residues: CASSEAASGYEQYF.

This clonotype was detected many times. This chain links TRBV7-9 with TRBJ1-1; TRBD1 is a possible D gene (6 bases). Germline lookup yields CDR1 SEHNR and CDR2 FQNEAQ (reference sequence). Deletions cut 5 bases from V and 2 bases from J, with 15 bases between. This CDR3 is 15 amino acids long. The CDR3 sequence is CASSPRTVTNTEAFF. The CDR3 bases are TGTGCCAGCAGCCCACGGACAGTGACAAACACTGAAGCTTTCTTT.